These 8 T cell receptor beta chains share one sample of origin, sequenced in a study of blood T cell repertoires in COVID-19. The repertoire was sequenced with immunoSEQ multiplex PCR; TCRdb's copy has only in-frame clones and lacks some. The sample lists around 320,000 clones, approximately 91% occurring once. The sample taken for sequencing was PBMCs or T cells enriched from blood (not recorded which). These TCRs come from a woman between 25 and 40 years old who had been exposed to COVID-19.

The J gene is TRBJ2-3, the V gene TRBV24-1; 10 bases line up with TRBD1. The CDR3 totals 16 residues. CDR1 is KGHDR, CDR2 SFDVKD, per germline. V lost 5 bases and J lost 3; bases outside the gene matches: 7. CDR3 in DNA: TGTGCCACCAGTGCCCAGACAGGGGGCAGAACAGATACGCAGTATTTT. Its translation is CATSAQTGGRTDTQYF.

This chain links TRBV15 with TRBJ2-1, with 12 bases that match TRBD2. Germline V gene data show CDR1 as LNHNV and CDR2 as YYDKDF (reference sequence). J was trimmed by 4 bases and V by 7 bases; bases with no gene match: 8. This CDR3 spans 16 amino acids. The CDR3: CATNLGLAGFYNEQFF. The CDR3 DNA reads TGTGCCACCAACCTTGGACTAGCGGGGTTTTACAATGAGCAGTTCTTC.

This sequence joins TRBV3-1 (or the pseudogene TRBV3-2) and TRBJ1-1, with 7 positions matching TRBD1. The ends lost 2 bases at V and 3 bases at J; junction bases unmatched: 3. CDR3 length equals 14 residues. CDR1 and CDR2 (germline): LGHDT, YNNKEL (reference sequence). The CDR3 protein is CASSQPGGHTEAFF. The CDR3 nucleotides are TGTGCCAGCAGCCAACCAGGGGGGCACACTGAAGCTTTCTTT.

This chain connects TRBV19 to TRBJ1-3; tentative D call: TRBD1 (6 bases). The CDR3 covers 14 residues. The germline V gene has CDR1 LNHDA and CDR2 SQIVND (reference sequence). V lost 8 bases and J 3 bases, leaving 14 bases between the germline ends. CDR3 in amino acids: CASWTSRGGNTIYF. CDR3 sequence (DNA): TGTGCCAGTTGGACGAGCAGGGGTGGAAACACCATATATTTT.

The CDR3 loop is CATSDLSGGAVGTQYF. CDR3 sequence (DNA): TGTGCCACCAGTGATTTATCGGGGGGGGCCGTAGGGACCCAGTACTTC. The V call is TRBV24-1, the J call TRBJ2-5, with 8 bases lining up with TRBD2. This CDR3 region has 16 residues. The junction had 10 bases not matched to a gene; V was cut back by 1 base and J by 7 bases. CDR1 is KGHDR and CDR2 is SFDVKD in the germline V gene.

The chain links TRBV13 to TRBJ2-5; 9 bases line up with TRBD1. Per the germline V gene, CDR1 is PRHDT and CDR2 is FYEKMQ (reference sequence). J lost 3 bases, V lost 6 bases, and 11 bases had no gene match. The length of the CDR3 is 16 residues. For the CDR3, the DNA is TGTGCCAGCAGTTATATCGGGACAGGGCAGGAAGAGACCCAGTACTTC. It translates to CASSYIGTGQEETQYF.

The CDR3 coding sequence is TGTGCCACCCGACAGGGGAGCCACGAGCAGTACTTC. Translation: CATRQGSHEQYF. The genes are TRBV6-5 and TRBJ2-7, with 8 bases identical to TRBD1. Germline CDR1 is MNHEY and CDR2 is SVGAGI. J lost 5 bases, V lost 10 bases, and 7 bases had no gene match. CDR3 length equals 12 residues.

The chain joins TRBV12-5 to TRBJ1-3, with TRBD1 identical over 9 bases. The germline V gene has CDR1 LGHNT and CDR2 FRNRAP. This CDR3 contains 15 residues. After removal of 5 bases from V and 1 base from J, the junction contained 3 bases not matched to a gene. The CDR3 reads CASGPGQGSGNTIYF. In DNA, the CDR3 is TGTGCTAGTGGTCCGGGACAGGGTTCTGGAAACACCATATATTTT.